Below are 10 T cell receptor beta chains sequenced from a single sample in a study of blood T cell repertoires in COVID-19. Measured with immunoSEQ multiplex PCR; TCRdb has only the in-frame clones, and not every one. The data show 650,000 to 800,000 clones, more than 80% seen once. Material: peripheral blood. These receptors were taken from a woman aged 18-29 years with acute or convalescent COVID-19.

This chain links TRBV6-2 or TRBV6-3 with TRBJ2-3; 9 bases are shared with TRBD2. The J segment lost 0 bases and the V segment lost 2 bases, leaving 12 bases of the junction unmatched. CDR1 is MNHEY, CDR2 SVGEGT, per germline. The CDR3 totals 19 residues. The CDR3 loop reads CASSYGGRLAAPSTDTQYF. The DNA of the CDR3 is TGTGCCAGCAGTTACGGTGGGAGACTAGCGGCGCCTAGCACAGATACGCAGTATTTT.

The chain combines TRBV29-1 with TRBJ2-7; 7 bases align to TRBD1. Germline CDR1 SQVTM, CDR2 ANQGSEA. The CDR3 has 15 residues. J lost 0 bases, V lost 0 bases, and 5 bases had no gene match. The CDR3 nucleotides read TGCAGCGTTGAAGAAGAACAGGGGAGCTCCTACGAGCAGTACTTC. Its translation is CSVEEEQGSSYEQYF.

The V gene is TRBV10-3, the J gene TRBJ1-2; the D is unclear. The CDR3 is 15 amino acids. Trimming left V 9 bases short and J 1 base short, with 18 bases between. Germline-derived CDR1 and CDR2 are ENHRY and SYGVKD. The CDR3 DNA sequence: TGTGCCATTCTGGCGCACGGGGAGGGTAACTATGGCTACACCTTC. Its protein product is CAILAHGEGNYGYTF.

V gene TRBV9 combines with J gene TRBJ2-3; 8 nucleotides line up with TRBD2. This CDR3 has 16 amino acids. Germline V lookup: CDR1 SGDLS, CDR2 YYNGEE. The J segment lost 4 bases and the V segment lost 0 bases, leaving 7 bases of the junction unmatched. CDR3 bases: TGTGCCAGCAGCGTAGGTGGCGGGGGGCGCGCAGATACGCAGTATTTT. The encoded protein is CASSVGGGGRADTQYF.

The chain employs TRBV6-5 and TRBJ1-6; D perhaps matches TRBD1 (5 bases). The germline V gene encodes CDR1 MNHEY and CDR2 SVGAGI. This CDR3 spans 15 amino acids. The V and J ends lost 0 bases and 10 bases respectively, with 13 bases between them. CDR3 DNA sequence: TGTGCCAGCAGTTACTCGGCCAGGGTGGGATCACCCCTCCACTTT. This gives the protein CASSYSARVGSPLHF.

This chain connects TRBV30 to TRBJ1-3, with 7 bases lining up with TRBD1. The junction had 6 bases not matched to a gene; V was cut back by 3 bases and J by 4 bases. Per germline, CDR1 GTSNPN and CDR2 SVGIG (reference sequence). CDR3 length equals 14 residues. CDR3 bases: TGTGCCTGGAGCGAGACAGGGTCCGGAAACACCATATATTTT. It codes for CAWSETGSGNTIYF.

V usage is TRBV5-1 and J usage is TRBJ1-2, with D possibly TRBD1 on 6 matching bases. CDR1 is SGHRS and CDR2 is YFSETQ in the germline V gene. V lost 0 bases, J lost 1 base, and 10 bases lay in between. CDR3 length: 15 amino acids. CDR3: CASSLGQAVNYGYTF. In nucleotides, the CDR3 is TGCGCCAGCAGCTTGGGACAGGCGGTTAACTATGGCTACACCTTC. Variable domain in full (rest from reference TRBV5-1 and TRBJ1-2): KAGVTQTPRYLIKTRGQQVTLSCSPISGHRSVSWYQQTPGQGLQFLFEYFSETQRNKGNFPGRFSGRQFSNSRSEMNVSTLELGDSALYLCASSLGQAVNYGYTFGSGTRLTVV.

The chain couples TRBV10-3 to TRBJ1-5; 8 nucleotides agree with TRBD1. Looked up from germline, CDR1 is ENHRY and CDR2 is SYGVKD. The CDR3 extends over 13 amino acids. Trimming at V came to 10 bases and at J to 3 bases, leaving 5 bases not matched to a gene. The CDR3 protein is CATGQENNQPQHF. In nucleotides, the CDR3 is TGTGCCACGGGACAGGAGAACAATCAGCCCCAGCATTTT.

The chain combines TRBV11-2 with TRBJ1-1; D gene ambiguous. The CDR3 sequence is 13 residues long. Trimming shortened V by 3 bases and J by 2 bases, and 7 bases separated the two germline ends. The germline V gene encodes CDR1 SGHAT and CDR2 FQNNGV. As DNA, the CDR3 is TGTGCCAGCAGCTTGTATAGTAACACTGAAGCTTTCTTT. It is translated as CASSLYSNTEAFF. The variable domain in full, with the rest retrieved from reference TRBV11-2 and TRBJ1-1, is EAGVAQSPRYKIIEKRQSVAFWCNPISGHATLYWYQQILGQGPKLLIQFQNNGVVDDSQLPKDRFSAERLKGVDSTLKIQPAKLEDSAVYLCASSLYSNTEAFFGQGTRLTVV.

This chain connects TRBV5-1 to TRBJ1-5; D ambiguous. The CDR3 is 15 amino acids. Germline V lookup: CDR1 SGHRS, CDR2 YFSETQ. Trimming cost V 6 bases and J 0 bases, with 13 bases left between them. The CDR3 reads CASISREVSNQPQHF. CDR3 nucleotides: TGCGCCAGCATCTCTCGAGAGGTTAGCAATCAGCCCCAGCATTTT.